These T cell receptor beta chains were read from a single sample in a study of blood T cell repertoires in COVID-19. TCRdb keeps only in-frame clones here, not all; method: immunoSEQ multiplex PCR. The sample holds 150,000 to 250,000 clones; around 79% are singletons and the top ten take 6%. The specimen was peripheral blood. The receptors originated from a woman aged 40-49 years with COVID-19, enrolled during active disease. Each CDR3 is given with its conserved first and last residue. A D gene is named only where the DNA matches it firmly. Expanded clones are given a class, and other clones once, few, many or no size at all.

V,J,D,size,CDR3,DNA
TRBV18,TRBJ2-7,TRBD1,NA,CASSPGQLRYEQYF,TGTGCCAGCTCACCGGGACAGCTTCGGTACGAGCAGTACTTC
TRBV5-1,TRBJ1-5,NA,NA,CASSLDTDSNQPQHF,TGCGCCAGCAGCTTGGATACAGATAGCAATCAGCCCCAGCATTTT
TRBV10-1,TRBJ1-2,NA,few,CASSDADTPISYGYTF,TGCGCCAGCAGTGACGCGGACACACCTATATCTTATGGCTACACCTTC
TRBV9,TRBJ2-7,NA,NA,CASSVNPVRGSEQYF,TGTGCCAGCAGCGTCAACCCGGTCAGGGGCTCCGAGCAGTACTTC
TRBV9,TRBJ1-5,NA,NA,CASSVGLNQPQHF,TGTGCCAGCAGCGTAGGGCTCAATCAGCCCCAGCATTTT
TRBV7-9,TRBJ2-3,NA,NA,CASSFRQGLLRRF,TGTGCCAGCAGCTTTCGCCAGGGACTCCTACGCCGTTTT
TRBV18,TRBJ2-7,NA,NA,CASSPPGGHSLQYF,TGTGCCAGCTCACCACCCGGCGGCCATTCGCTGCAGTACTTC
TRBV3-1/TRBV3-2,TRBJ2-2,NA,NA,CASSSVVDGELFF,TGTGCCAGCTCTAGTGTAGTGGACGGGGAGCTGTTTTTT
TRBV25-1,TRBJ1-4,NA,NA,CASSHRVGNEKLFF,TGTGCCAGCAGTCACAGGGTGGGGAATGAAAAACTGTTTTTT
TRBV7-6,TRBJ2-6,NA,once,CASSLRQGSSGANVLTF,TGTGCCAGCAGCTTACGTCAGGGGAGCTCTGGGGCCAACGTCCTGACTTTC
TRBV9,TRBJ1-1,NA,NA,CASSPRSGVNTEAFF,TGTGCCAGCAGCCCTCGTTCAGGGGTGAACACTGAAGCTTTCTTT
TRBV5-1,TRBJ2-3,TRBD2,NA,CASSGTAGETDTQYF,TGCGCCAGCAGCGGCACGGCGGGGGAGACAGATACGCAGTATTTT
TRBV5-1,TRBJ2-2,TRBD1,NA,CASSRNSGGGGELFF,TGCGCCAGCAGCCGCAATTCAGGGGGCGGCGGGGAGCTGTTTTTT
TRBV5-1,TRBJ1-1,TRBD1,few,CASSPRQGQGSAFF,TGCGCCAGCAGTCCAAGACAGGGACAAGGATCGGCTTTCTTT
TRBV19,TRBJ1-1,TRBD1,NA,CASSPRRTGFTEAFF,TGTGCCAGTAGTCCCCGACGGACAGGGTTTACTGAAGCTTTCTTT
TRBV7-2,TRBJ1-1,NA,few,CASSLAVRTEAFF,TGTGCCAGCAGCTTAGCGGTCAGGACTGAAGCTTTCTTT
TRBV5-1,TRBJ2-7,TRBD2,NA,CASSFTPGTSDYEQYF,TGCGCCAGCAGCTTCACACCCGGGACTAGCGACTACGAGCAGTACTTC
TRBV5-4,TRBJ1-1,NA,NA,CASSWEGPNTEAFF,TGTGCCAGCAGCTGGGAGGGACCGAACACTGAAGCTTTCTTT
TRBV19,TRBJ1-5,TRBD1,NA,CASSKGAGQPQHF,TGTGCCAGTAGTAAGGGGGCCGGTCAGCCCCAGCATTTT
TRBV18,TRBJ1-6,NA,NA,CASSPGRADNSPLHF,TGTGCCAGCTCACCAGGCAGGGCCGATAATTCACCCCTCCACTTT
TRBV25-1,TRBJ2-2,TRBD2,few,CASSDAGGPNGELFF,TGTGCCAGCAGTGATGCGGGAGGGCCTAACGGGGAGCTGTTTTTT
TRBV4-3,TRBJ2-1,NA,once,CASSRGGGLFSYNEQFF,TGCGCCAGCAGCCGAGGAGGAGGGCTCTTCTCCTACAATGAGCAGTTCTTC
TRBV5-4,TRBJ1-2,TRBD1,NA,CASSQGTEAGYTF,TGTGCCAGCAGCCAAGGGACAGAAGCTGGCTACACCTTC
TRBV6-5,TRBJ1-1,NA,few,CASTSPLNTEAFF,TGTGCCAGCACCTCCCCTTTGAACACTGAAGCTTTCTTT
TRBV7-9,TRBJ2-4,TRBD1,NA,CASSHGQGLAKNIQYF,TGTGCCAGCAGCCATGGACAGGGCCTAGCCAAAAACATTCAGTACTTC
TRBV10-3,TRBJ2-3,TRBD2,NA,CAISAGTSGSTDTQYF,TGTGCCATCAGCGCCGGGACTAGCGGGAGCACAGATACGCAGTATTTT
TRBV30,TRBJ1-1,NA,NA,CAWSFEQGSRAFF,TGTGCCTGGAGTTTTGAACAGGGTTCACGAGCTTTCTTT
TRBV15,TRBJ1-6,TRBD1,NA,CATSRDQQGASPLHF,TGTGCCACCAGCAGAGATCAACAGGGGGCATCACCCCTCCACTTT
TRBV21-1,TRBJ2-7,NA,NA,CASSKVGGGEYSYEQYF,TGTGCCAGCAGCAAAGTTGGGGGGGGCGAATACTCTTACGAGCAGTACTTC
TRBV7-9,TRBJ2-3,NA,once,CASSSRLHGTDTQYF,TGTGCCAGCAGCTCCCGACTTCATGGGACAGATACGCAGTATTTT
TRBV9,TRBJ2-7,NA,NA,CASSVGDKTYEQYF,TGTGCCAGCAGCGTAGGGGACAAGACCTACGAGCAGTACTTC
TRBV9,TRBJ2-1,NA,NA,CASSVDMYNEQFF,TGTGCCAGCAGCGTGGACATGTACAATGAGCAGTTCTTC
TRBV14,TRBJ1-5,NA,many,CASSQDPRGGGGNQPQHF,TGTGCCAGCAGCCAAGATCCCCGGGGGGGAGGGGGCAATCAGCCCCAGCATTTT
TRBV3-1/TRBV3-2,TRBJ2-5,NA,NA,CASSQNRGGETQYF,TGTGCCAGCAGCCAAAACAGGGGGGGGGAGACCCAGTACTTC
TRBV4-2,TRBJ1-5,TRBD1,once,CASSPQTGSSNQPQHF,TGTGCCAGCAGCCCCCAGACAGGGAGCAGCAATCAGCCCCAGCATTTT
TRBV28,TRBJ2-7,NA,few,CASSSGHFSNEQYF,TGTGCCAGCAGTTCGGGACACTTCTCCAACGAGCAGTACTTC
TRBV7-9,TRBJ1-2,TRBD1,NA,CASSLSLRQGDGYTF,TGTGCCAGCAGCTTAAGTTTGCGACAGGGTGACGGCTACACCTTC
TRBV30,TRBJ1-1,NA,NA,CAWTTRDGGTEAFF,TGTGCCTGGACCACCCGGGATGGTGGGACTGAAGCTTTCTTT
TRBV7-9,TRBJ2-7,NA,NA,CASSESRGTQYEQYF,TGTGCCAGCAGTGAGAGCAGGGGCACCCAATACGAGCAGTACTTC
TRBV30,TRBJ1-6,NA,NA,CAWSVRGSVTRHSPLHF,TGTGCCTGGAGTGTACGAGGGTCCGTGACGCGTCATTCACCCCTCCACTTT